This T cell receptor beta chain was found in a study of blood T cell repertoires in COVID-19 (dated by TCRdb to 2020 to 2022). Regarding the complete study: Samples covering the acute and convalescent phases of COVID-19 were provided by collaborators in the United States, Italy and Spain. The repertoires were made available in a free public database intended to serve as a resource for research on the immune response to SARS-CoV-2. The material from the prospective study consisted of cDNA or gDNA derived from T cells, B-cell-depleted T cells, or PBMCs. The sample metadata nearly always contained a de-identified subject ID, COVID-19 status, age in years and sex. Where HLA class I and class II types were available, the types were taken from metadata supplied by the sample provider, not from assay-based typing. Samples were obtained from the ongoing ImmuneRACE study (first 160 participants) and from over a thousand subjects provided by 6 global collaborators. The dataset comprised deeply sampled blood TCRbeta repertoires from subjects exposed to, actively infected with, or recovered from COVID-19.

Results the study describes overall, beyond this receptor: How much clinical and demographic metadata was included differed by source and by participant, and the metadata was provided uncurated.

Reading from cysteine to phenylalanine, the CDR3 counts 17 amino acids. Of all the DNA, just the CDR3 is kept, 51 bases in frame from base 1. Here V drops 6 bases and J drops 6 bases, and the junction holds 7 bases not matched to any gene. From the germline V gene, CDR1 is SNHLY and CDR2 is FYNNEI. The immunoSEQ Assay, a bias-controlled multiplex PCR, was used to amplify TCRbeta CDR3 regions from genomic DNA. Under the source paper's analysis protocol: The number of nucleated cells in each sample was estimated by amplification of reference gene primers within the assay. To quantify the absolute abundance of each unique TCRbeta CDR3 rearrangement, sequence reads were collapsed and filtered. For each sample, productive Simpson clonality was calculated by taking the square root of Simpson's diversity index across productive rearrangements. The table comes from immuneACCESS by way of TCRdb, which keeps in-frame sequences with V and J called. Part of the clones is missing from these tables; in studies checked, under half for an unresolved V gene and the rest for unknown reasons. V and J calls and clone size are those listed in that table; D and trimming were worked out from the DNA. This sample lists 250,000 to 400,000 clones; about nine tenths were detected once. The top ten hold 2.6% of the sample.

Participants in the prospective study were enrolled through a virtual design, were aged 18 to 89 years, and lived in approximately 25 United States geographic areas. In the prospective study, participants were assigned to cohorts based on the clinical history participants reported in a screening survey and a study questionnaire. Recovered participants in ImmuneRACE Cohort 3 were defined as having two consecutive negative NP/OP PCR tests, clearance from a healthcare professional, or resolution of symptoms. Each participant in the prospective study had whole blood, serum and a nasopharyngeal or oropharyngeal swab collected by mobile phlebotomists. Prospective study participants could optionally give additional blood draws and questionnaires over a 2-month period. Before DNA extraction, prospective study blood samples were shipped either frozen or at room temperature. As regards this clone: Its recognized antigen is unknown. Base quality data are lacking; no much larger clone is found one base away.

The chain couples TRBV2 to TRBJ2-2; 16 middle bases align to TRBD2. The TCR sequence derives from a man aged 55 to 70 who had recovered from COVID-19. The sequencing sample was made of PBMCs or T cells enriched from blood (not recorded which). The bases are TGTGCCAGCAGACAGGGACTAGCGGGAGGGCGGTCCGGGGAGCTGTTTTTT. This codes for CASRQGLAGGRSGELFF. With the portions outside the CDR3 filled from the reference TRBV2 and TRBJ2-2 genes, the complete variable region becomes EPEVTQTPSHQVTQMGQEVILRCVPISNHLYFYWYRQILGQKVEFLVSFYNNEISEKSEIFDDQFSVERPDGSNFTLKIRSTKLEDSAMYFCASRQGLAGGRSGELFFGEGSRLTVL.